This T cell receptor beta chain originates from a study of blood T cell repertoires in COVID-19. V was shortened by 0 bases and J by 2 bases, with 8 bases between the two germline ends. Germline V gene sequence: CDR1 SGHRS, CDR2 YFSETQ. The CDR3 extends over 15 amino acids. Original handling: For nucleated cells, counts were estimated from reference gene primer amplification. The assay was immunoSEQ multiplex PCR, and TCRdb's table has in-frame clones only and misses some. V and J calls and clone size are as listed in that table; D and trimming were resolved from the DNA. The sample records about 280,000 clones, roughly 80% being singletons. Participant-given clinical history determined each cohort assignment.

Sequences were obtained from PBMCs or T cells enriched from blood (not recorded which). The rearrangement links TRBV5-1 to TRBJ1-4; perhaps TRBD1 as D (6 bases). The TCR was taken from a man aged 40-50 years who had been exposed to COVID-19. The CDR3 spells CASSLAGGTNEKLFF. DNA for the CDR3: TGCGCCAGCAGCTTGGCTGGGGGCACTAATGAAAAACTGTTTTTT.